This TCR beta chain was captured by sequencing in a study of CD8 T cells in ankylosing spondylitis. Using its own MiXCR run on the 5' RACE reads, TCRdb lists one record per CDR3 protein. The sample holds just under 350,000 distinct CDR3 sequences, roughly 14% seen once. Study-level findings and limits: A motif of 7 to 9 highly homologous TCR beta variants was seen as apparently characteristic of ankylosing spondylitis blood.

The germline gives CDR1 SSHAT, CDR2 FNYEAQ (reference sequence). CDR3 length equals 13 residues. With 8 bases clipped from V and 0 bases from J, the junction kept 0 bases outside the gene matches. A note on this clonotype: Its antigen is still unknown.

Sequenced: blood, either unsorted or a sorted T cell fraction (not recorded which). The chain carries TRBV7-7 and TRBJ2-2; 7 positions match TRBD1. The TCR comes from a male donor with ankylosing spondylitis or in good health (not recorded which). The CDR3 region is CASGQANTGELFF. The CDR3 bases are TGTGCCAGCGGACAGGCGAACACCGGGGAGCTGTTTTTT. Full variable domain (remainder filled in from reference TRBV7-7 and TRBJ2-2): GAGVSQSPRYKVTKRGQDVTLRCDPISSHATLYWYQQALGQGPEFLTYFNYEAQPDKSGLPSDRFSAERPEGSISTLTIQRTEQRDSAMYRCASGQANTGELFFGEGSRLTVL.